Listed below are T cell receptor beta chains from one sample, sequenced in a study of blood T cell repertoires in COVID-19. Here immunoSEQ multiplex PCR was the method, and the copy in TCRdb shows in-frame clones only, minus some. The sample includes 65,000 or so clones, just under 80% of them seen just once. The sequenced material came from peripheral blood. These receptor sequences come from a human donor in a cohort sampled during active COVID-19. The CDR3 runs from the conserved cysteine through the conserved F or W.

TRBV3-1/TRBV3-2	CASSTAGARDEQYF
TRBV5-4	CASSLGLAGGGTGELFF
TRBV5-1	CASSLVGGSGINEQFF
TRBV9	CASSVGRVGGPQHF
TRBV5-1	CASSSLTSGSGGELFF
TRBV4-3	CASSPMTGSNEQFF
TRBV10-1	CASAVAGGHEQFF
TRBV6-6	CASSTEDRGGNQPQHF
TRBV19	CASSIEGQTNEKLFF
TRBV13	CASSSSGIRSAIDNEQFF
TRBV6-6	CASSSQTVSNQPQHF
TRBV27	CASSSGTLYQETQYF
TRBV25-1	CASSERGRIETQYF
TRBV3-1/TRBV3-2	CASSPTGGYQPQHF
TRBV18	CASSPRTGLSAEAFF
TRBV12-3/TRBV12-4	CASSNRGYNEQFF
TRBV7-8	CASSLERGQPQHF
TRBV9	CASSVVGGGPEDNEQFF
TRBV19	CASSTRGGAGELFF
TRBV6-1	CASSEELAEEQFF
TRBV19	CASRQSLNQPQHF
TRBV7-2	CASSLYRGFNTEAFF
TRBV4-1	CASSPLAADQETQYF
TRBV5-4	CASTVRQGYNEQFF
TRBV30	CAWSGQFFNSPLHF
TRBV7-2	CASSLLPYSTGELFF
TRBV2	CASSSGLTDTQYF
TRBV5-4	CASSFGSGGRQETQYF
TRBV15	CATSREWTGSSSYEQYF
TRBV10-3	CAITGQTGNGELFF
TRBV6-5	CASSPDRGRGSPLHF
TRBV5-4	CASSLAGGRIGEKLFF
TRBV6-5	CASTYGGRPQRHF
TRBV4-3	CASSQEYGYEQYF
TRBV28	CASSFGFSREQYF
TRBV9	CASSVSGSSADTQYF
TRBV14	CASSQQGENSYEQYF
TRBV7-8	CASSLATSGSGGTDTQYF
TRBV18	CASSPGVQGWNEQFF
TRBV18	CASSPMEGRNQPQHF
TRBV30	CAWFQNTEAFF
TRBV5-1	CASSRSGGMNTEAFF
TRBV7-9	CASSIRGETQYF
TRBV5-1	CASSLGLGDGEQFF
TRBV5-1	CASSGGQPTGRQYF
TRBV3-1/TRBV3-2	CASSQGTGVAGAFF
TRBV6-2/TRBV6-3	CASSSGETRDEQYF
TRBV30	CAWNPQGNEQYF
TRBV12-5	CASGLRTGRNSPLHF
TRBV3-1/TRBV3-2	CASSQRWEQFF
TRBV9	CASSVGQGLLSGNTIYF
TRBV11-3	CASSLDLGGKDSPLHF